These 28 T cell receptor beta chains were all obtained from the same sample, sequenced in a study of blood T cells in healthy people across ages. Combining a sample-barcoded 5' primer with a J-beta primer mix, a second PCR ran for 7 to 11 cycles. TCRdb fed the 5' RACE reads into MiXCR, producing one record per CDR3 protein. This repertoire shows approximately 770,000 distinct CDR3 sequences, roughly 60% found once; its top ten account for about 20%. Sequencing input: blood. The receptors were gathered from a man aged 25-45 years in good health.

The chain links TRBV29-1 to TRBJ2-1; the D is unclear. Per germline, CDR1 SQVTM and CDR2 ANQGSEA. The V end lost 4 bases, the J end lost 9 bases, and 7 bases lay between the germline ends. CDR3 length equals 10 residues. The CDR3 here is CSVAFGEQFF. The CDR3 region has the DNA TGCAGCGTTGCTTTCGGTGAGCAGTTCTTC.

This clonotype was counted only a few times. The rearrangement uses TRBV7-9 and TRBJ2-7; 8 nucleotides agree with TRBD1. Per the germline V gene, CDR1 is SEHNR and CDR2 is FQNEAQ (reference sequence). V lost 8 bases and J lost 6; bases outside the gene matches: 6. The CDR3 runs to 12 residues. CDR3 DNA sequence: TGTGCCAGCGCCCGTGGGACAGGCGAGCAGTACTTC. It translates to CASARGTGEQYF.

The chain carries TRBV5-1 and TRBJ1-2; no firm D call. V was cut by 0 bases and J by 4 bases, with 7 bases left in between. Germline lookup yields CDR1 SGHRS and CDR2 YFSETQ. The length of the CDR3 is 13 residues. The chain's CDR3 is CASSLDIGYGYTF. The CDR3, as DNA: TGCGCCAGCAGCTTGGACATTGGCTATGGCTACACCTTC.

There are a few counts of this clonotype. This chain joins TRBV15 and TRBJ2-2; D ambiguous. This CDR3 comprises 15 residues. Trimming stripped 2 bases from V and 5 bases from J, with 12 bases between. CDR1 is LNHNV, CDR2 YYDKDF, per germline (reference sequence). The CDR3 coding sequence is TGTGCCACCAGCAGATCCGGCCCGGGTACCGGGGAGCTGTTTTTT. Its protein is CATSRSGPGTGELFF.

This clonotype was seen more than once but under ten times. V is TRBV4-1 and J is TRBJ2-4, with TRBD1 as a possible D gene (6 bases). The CDR3 consists of 19 residues. Germline assignment: CDR1 MGHRA and CDR2 YSYEKL. V dropped 3 bases and J dropped 0 bases, with 21 bases sitting between them. The CDR3 here is CASSQRTGFSWGAKNIQYF. The DNA of the CDR3 is TGCGCCAGCAGCCAGAGAACAGGGTTTTCTTGGGGAGCCAAAAACATTCAGTACTTC.

The V call is TRBV28, the J call TRBJ1-2, with D perhaps matching TRBD1 (5 bases). CDR3 length equals 11 residues. V was shortened by 6 bases and J by 7 bases, with 9 bases between the two germline ends. The germline gives CDR1 MDHEN, CDR2 SYDVKM. CDR3 nucleotide sequence: TGTGCCAGCAGCCCAGGGTTTGGCTACACCTTC. As protein: CASSPGFGYTF.

The chain links TRBV5-1 to TRBJ2-4; D may be TRBD2 (6 bases). The J call may be incorrect, as the DNA end agrees better with TRBJ2-7. This CDR3 is built from 14 residues. Looked up from germline, CDR1 is SGHRS and CDR2 is YFSETQ. The CDR3 reads CASSNWGEPYEQYF. In nucleotides, the CDR3 is TGCGCCAGCTCGAACTGGGGGGAACCCTACGAGCAGTACTTC.

V usage is TRBV5-1 and J usage is TRBJ2-5; 9 nucleotides line up with TRBD1. In germline, CDR1 is SGHRS, CDR2 YFSETQ. This CDR3 comprises 14 residues. Trimming removed 9 bases from V and 3 bases from J; junction bases left unmatched: 9. The CDR3 region is CATTLTGGKETQYF. The CDR3 DNA sequence: TGCGCCACGACCCTTACAGGGGGCAAAGAGACCCAGTACTTC.

The chain has TRBV6-2 or TRBV6-3 and TRBJ2-1, with D perhaps TRBD2 (5 bases). Germline V CDR1 and CDR2: MNHEY, SVGEGT. CDR3 length: 11 residues. The CDR3 nucleotides are TGTGTCCTTGAGACTATGACTGAGCAGTTCTTC. This encodes CVLETMTEQFF.

This clonotype has ten or more counts. The CDR3 bases are TGCGCCAGCAGCCCGAATATGATCGGCACCGGGGAGCTGTTTTTT. Translation: CASSPNMIGTGELFF. The chain couples TRBV4-3 to TRBJ2-2; D gene uncertain. Germline CDR1 and CDR2: LGHNA and YSLEER. Trimming stripped 4 bases from V and 4 bases from J, with 13 bases between. The length of the CDR3 is 15 residues.

This clonotype came up once. The chain has TRBV12-3 or TRBV12-4 and TRBJ2-5, with unresolved D. Trimming left V 3 bases short and J 11 bases short, with 10 bases between. The CDR3 contains 11 residues. CDR3 bases: TGTGCCAGCAGTTTCGGAGAGGAGCAGTACTTC. Translating gives CASSFGEEQYF.

V and J are TRBV24-1 and TRBJ2-5; D may be TRBD1 (6 bases). The CDR3 consists of 16 residues. With 1 base removed from V and 0 bases from J, the gap between germline ends came to 11 bases. In germline, CDR1 is KGHDR, CDR2 SFDVKD. In nucleotides, the CDR3 is TGTGCCACCAGTGATTTTGAGGGGGACAACCAAGAGACCCAGTACTTC. Translated, it gives CATSDFEGDNQETQYF.

The sample holds many counts of this clonotype. The chain uses TRBV6-6 and TRBJ1-1; no clear D. Trimming took 5 bases from V and 1 from J, leaving 2 bases between them. CDR1 and CDR2 from the germline V gene are MNHNY and SVGAGI (reference sequence). The length of the CDR3 is 11 residues. The CDR3, as DNA: TGTGCCAGCAGTCGGAACACTGAAGCTTTCTTT. This translates into CASSRNTEAFF.

The J gene is TRBJ2-5, the V gene TRBV25-1; D remains unclear. The CDR3 has 12 amino acids. The V gene lost 2 bases and the J gene lost 5 bases, with 6 bases spanning the gap. CDR1 is MGHDK and CDR2 is SYGVNS in the germline V gene. This CDR3 is CASSEGPETQYF. The CDR3 DNA follows: TGTGCCAGCAGTGAAGGCCCCGAGACCCAGTACTTC. The whole variable domain, remainder taken from reference TRBV25-1 and TRBJ2-5, is EADIYQTPRYLVIGTGKKITLECSQTMGHDKMYWYQQDPGMELHLIHYSYGVNSTEKGDLSSESTVSRIRTEHFPLTLESARPSHTSQYLCASSEGPETQYFGPGTRLLVL.

The chain combines TRBV29-1 with TRBJ2-7; D possibly corresponds to TRBD2 (6 bases). The CDR3 extends over 15 amino acids. V lost 7 bases to trimming and J lost 4 bases, with 23 bases between them. Germline-derived CDR1 and CDR2 are SQVTM and ANQGSEA. DNA of the CDR3: TGCAGCGGTCCCCGGATCCCCCGGGGAGGTTACGAGCAGTACTTC. Protein: CSGPRIPRGGYEQYF.

CDR3 sequence: CASSFSGTLSNEQYF. CDR3 sequence (DNA): TGTGCCAGCAGCTTTTCAGGGACTCTCTCGAACGAGCAGTACTTC. The chain recombines TRBV7-2 with TRBJ2-7; maybe TRBD2 (6 bases). The CDR3 contains 15 residues. V was pared by 3 bases and J by 5 bases, with 17 bases between. CDR1 is SGHTA and CDR2 is FQGNSA in the germline V gene.

The rearrangement joins TRBV5-6 to TRBJ1-1; D remains unclear. Germline values: CDR1 SGHDT, CDR2 YYEEEE. This CDR3 has 14 amino acids. The ends were cut back, 4 bases at V and 5 bases at J, with 15 bases in the middle. In DNA, the CDR3 is TGTGCCAGCAGCCCAACCCCAGGTAGTACTGAAGCTTTCTTT. Its translation is CASSPTPGSTEAFF.

This chain links TRBV6-6 with TRBJ1-1; 11 nucleotides match TRBD1. V was pared by 7 bases and J by 3 bases, with 7 bases of the junction left unmatched. The CDR3 is made up of 15 amino acids. CDR1 and CDR2 from the germline V gene are MNHNY and SVGAGI (reference sequence). This chain's CDR3 is CASIRDRGGYTEAFF. In DNA form, the CDR3 reads TGTGCCAGCATTAGGGACAGGGGGGGGTACACTGAAGCTTTCTTT.

This chain links TRBV27 with TRBJ2-3; D might be TRBD2 (7 bases). V lost 0 bases and J lost 4, with 11 bases in between. CDR3 length: 15 amino acids. The germline V gene has CDR1 MNHEY and CDR2 SMNVEV (reference sequence). The CDR3 region is CASSLSPGGADTQYF. As DNA, the CDR3 is TGTGCCAGCAGTTTATCGCCGGGGGGCGCAGATACGCAGTATTTT.

This clonotype appeared a few times. J is TRBJ1-4 and V is TRBV7-2, with 10 nucleotides matching TRBD1. The V gene's germline CDR1 is SGHTA and CDR2 FQGNSA. This CDR3 contains 15 residues. V lost 5 bases and J lost 8; bases outside the gene matches: 8. The CDR3 coding sequence is TGTGCCAGCAGCCCACCGGGACAGGGGCGAGAAAAACTGTTTTTT. Its protein product is CASSPPGQGREKLFF.

The chain recombines TRBV20-1 with TRBJ2-7, with D possibly called TRBD1 or TRBD2 (5 bases each). The CDR3 extends over 13 amino acids. Germline CDR1 DFQATT, CDR2 SNEGSKA (reference sequence). The CDR3 loop reads CSAMGEISYEQYF. DNA of the CDR3: TGCAGCGCCATGGGGGAGATCTCCTACGAGCAGTACTTC.

There are a few counts of this clonotype. The chain combines TRBV20-1 with TRBJ2-1, with TRBD2 as a possible D gene (5 bases). With 8 bases removed from V and 4 bases from J, the gap between germline ends came to 12 bases. This CDR3 has 12 residues. The germline V gene encodes CDR1 DFQATT and CDR2 SNEGSKA (reference sequence). The CDR3 region is CSSDSLYNEQFF. CDR3 nucleotide sequence: TGCAGTTCGGACTCGCTATACAATGAGCAGTTCTTC.

The V call is TRBV15, the J call TRBJ2-4, with D maybe TRBD1 (5 bases). The CDR3 sequence is 14 residues long. Looked up from germline, CDR1 is LNHNV and CDR2 is YYDKDF (reference sequence). CDR3 amino acids: CATRTHLAKNIQYF. In DNA form, the CDR3 reads TGTGCAACCCGGACACATCTAGCCAAAAACATTCAGTACTTC.

The chain combines TRBV4-3 with TRBJ2-2; TRBD2 matches at 9 bases. V dropped 0 bases and J dropped 5; count of bases not matched to a gene: 4. Germline V gene lookup returns CDR1 LGHNA and CDR2 YSLEER. The length of the CDR3 is 16 residues. The CDR3 region is CASSQELAGETGELFF. The CDR3 nucleotides read TGCGCCAGCAGCCAAGAACTAGCGGGCGAAACCGGGGAGCTGTTTTTT.

The V gene is TRBV4-2, the J gene TRBJ2-7, with TRBD1 matching 8 bases. Gene TRBJ2-5 matches the end of the DNA better, so the J call may be wrong. The CDR3 extends over 14 amino acids. The germline V gene encodes CDR1 LGHNA and CDR2 YNFKEQ. The CDR3 spells CASSQTGDVETQYF. The CDR3 DNA follows: TGTGCCAGCAGCCAGACAGGGGATGTGGAGACCCAGTACTTC.

This CDR3 is CASSPDSTGDQPQHF. The CDR3 DNA follows: TGTGCCAGCAGCCCAGACAGTACAGGGGATCAGCCCCAGCATTTT. V is TRBV7-2 and J is TRBJ1-5, with 7 bases that match TRBD1. Germline V CDR1 and CDR2: SGHTA, FQGNSA. The CDR3 length is 15 residues. Trimming at V came to 5 bases and at J to 5 bases, leaving 9 bases not matched to a gene.

Concerning this clonotype: The junction shows a germline mismatch at one end, possibly a read error. The V call is TRBV7-8, the J call TRBJ2-7; no clear D. This CDR3 comprises 13 residues. CDR1 SGHVS and CDR2 FQNEAQ come from the germline V gene. The CDR3 is CASSLQAAYEQYF. In DNA, the CDR3 is TGTGCCAGCAGCTTACAGGCGGCCTACGAGCAATACTTC.

The rearrangement joins TRBV7-2 to TRBJ2-7, with D possibly TRBD2 on 6 matching bases. V dropped 3 bases and J dropped 1 base, with 10 bases sitting between them. The CDR3 is made up of 14 amino acids. Germline CDR1 reads SGHTA; CDR2 reads FQGNSA. The CDR3 coding sequence is TGTGCCAGCAGCTTCATAGCGGATTCCTACGAGCAGTACTTC. It encodes CASSFIADSYEQYF.